The rows below give T cell receptor beta chains drawn from one sample of a study of T cells in Graves' hyperthyroidism and ophthalmopathy. TCRdb ran MiXCR on the multiplex PCR reads and lists one entry per CDR3 protein. The table records 380,000 or so distinct CDR3 sequences, approximately 12% of them present only once. The sample was blood. The receptor source for this set is a man aged 25 to 45 with Graves' hyperthyroidism that later progressed to Graves' ophthalmopathy. Each CDR3 is given with its conserved first and last residue. D genes are given only for firm matches. Size is omitted from some rows. Given values are once, few, many or a class for expanded clones.

d_gene: .; j_gene: TRBJ2-3; abundance: few; v_gene: TRBV6-2/TRBV6-3; CDR3nt: TGTGCCAGCAGTTATTCCTACACAGATACGCAGTATTTT; CDR3aa: CASSYSYTDTQYF
d_gene: .; j_gene: TRBJ2-7; abundance: many; v_gene: TRBV6-1; CDR3nt: TGTGCCAGCAGTGATTCTGGCGGATCCTACGAGCAGTACTTC; CDR3aa: CASSDSGGSYEQYF
d_gene: TRBD1; j_gene: TRBJ1-4; abundance: .; v_gene: TRBV2; CDR3nt: TGTGCCAGCAGTCATACGACAGGGGTGCAAGAAAAACTGTTTTTT; CDR3aa: CASSHTTGVQEKLFF
d_gene: TRBD2; j_gene: TRBJ2-7; abundance: few; v_gene: TRBV4-2; CDR3nt: TGTGCCAGCAGCCAAGAGAGGGGGCTAGCGGGGGGCGAGCAGTACTTC; CDR3aa: CASSQERGLAGGEQYF
d_gene: TRBD1; j_gene: TRBJ2-1; abundance: .; v_gene: TRBV5-1; CDR3nt: TGCGCCAGCAGACGGGACAGATCCTTCGATGAGCAGTTCTTC; CDR3aa: CASRRDRSFDEQFF
d_gene: TRBD1; j_gene: TRBJ2-2; abundance: .; v_gene: TRBV6-1; CDR3nt: TGTGCCAGCAGCCTGGGACAGGGGGCGCCTTCGAACACCGGGGAGCTGTTTTTT; CDR3aa: CASSLGQGAPSNTGELFF
d_gene: .; j_gene: TRBJ1-1; abundance: .; v_gene: TRBV12-3/TRBV12-4; CDR3nt: TGTGCCAGCAGTTGGGGCTACACTGAAGCTTTCTTT; CDR3aa: CASSWGYTEAFF
d_gene: .; j_gene: TRBJ1-1; abundance: .; v_gene: TRBV29-1; CDR3nt: TGCAGCGTTGAAGACCCCAAAGGGGTCAACACTGAAGCTTTCTTT; CDR3aa: CSVEDPKGVNTEAFF
d_gene: .; j_gene: TRBJ1-2; abundance: many; v_gene: TRBV11-2; CDR3nt: TGTGCCAGCAGCTTAGATCTCAGGGCAGGGGTTGGCTACACCTTC; CDR3aa: CASSLDLRAGVGYTF
d_gene: .; j_gene: TRBJ1-4; abundance: once; v_gene: TRBV12-3/TRBV12-4; CDR3nt: TGTGCCAGCAGTTTGGTGGGTCTGGGTGAAAAACTGTTTTTT; CDR3aa: CASSLVGLGEKLFF
d_gene: .; j_gene: TRBJ1-3; abundance: many; v_gene: TRBV27; CDR3nt: TGTGCCAGCAGTTATCTCTCTGGAAACACCATATATTTT; CDR3aa: CASSYLSGNTIYF
d_gene: .; j_gene: TRBJ2-1; abundance: .; v_gene: TRBV10-3; CDR3nt: TGTGCCACCGGCGGGACAGCGTCTAACAATGAGCAGTTCTTC; CDR3aa: CATGGTASNNEQFF
d_gene: .; j_gene: TRBJ2-7; abundance: many; v_gene: TRBV27; CDR3nt: TGTGCCAGCAGTTTTACGTCGGGCATTCCCCCGAGGGAGCAGTACTTC; CDR3aa: CASSFTSGIPPREQYF
d_gene: TRBD1; j_gene: TRBJ2-7; abundance: many; v_gene: TRBV18; CDR3nt: TGTGCCAGCTCACCGCGTCCCGGGACAGGCGAGCAGTACTTC; CDR3aa: CASSPRPGTGEQYF
d_gene: .; j_gene: TRBJ1-1; abundance: many; v_gene: TRBV7-9; CDR3nt: TGTGCCAGCAGCTCGACAGAAAAGGGCACTGAAGCTTTCTTT; CDR3aa: CASSSTEKGTEAFF
d_gene: TRBD2; j_gene: TRBJ2-3; abundance: .; v_gene: TRBV5-6; CDR3nt: TGTGCCAGCAGCCTGACGGGGGGGCCGGTTACGCAGTATTTT; CDR3aa: CASSLTGGPVTQYF
d_gene: TRBD1; j_gene: TRBJ2-5; abundance: many; v_gene: TRBV2; CDR3nt: TGTGCCAGCAGGGGTAGGGGACAGGAAGAGACCCAGTACTTC; CDR3aa: CASRGRGQEETQYF
d_gene: .; j_gene: TRBJ2-5; abundance: many; v_gene: TRBV24-1; CDR3nt: TGTGCCACCAGTGATTCGCTGCTGGCAGGGGAGACCCAGTACTTC; CDR3aa: CATSDSLLAGETQYF
d_gene: TRBD1; j_gene: TRBJ1-1; abundance: .; v_gene: TRBV5-4; CDR3nt: TGTGCCAGCAGCAAGAAGACAGGGTCGCGAACTGAAGCTTTCTTT; CDR3aa: CASSKKTGSRTEAFF
d_gene: .; j_gene: TRBJ2-7; abundance: many; v_gene: TRBV7-9; CDR3nt: TGTGCCAGCAGCTTAGAGGATAACTACGAGCAGTACTTC; CDR3aa: CASSLEDNYEQYF
d_gene: TRBD1; j_gene: TRBJ1-1; abundance: .; v_gene: TRBV4-2; CDR3nt: TGTGCCAGCAGCCAGGATCCTGACAGGGGGCGTGGGGACGCTGAAGCTTTCTTT; CDR3aa: CASSQDPDRGRGDAEAFF
d_gene: .; j_gene: TRBJ1-2; abundance: .; v_gene: TRBV11-2; CDR3nt: TGTGCCAGCAGCTTTAACAGGATTAACTATGGCTACACCTTC; CDR3aa: CASSFNRINYGYTF
d_gene: TRBD1; j_gene: TRBJ1-4; abundance: .; v_gene: TRBV7-9; CDR3nt: TGTGCCAGCACCACGAACAGGGGCGGAAAACTGTTTTTT; CDR3aa: CASTTNRGGKLFF
d_gene: .; j_gene: TRBJ1-5; abundance: many; v_gene: TRBV4-1; CDR3nt: TGCGCCAGCAGCCAAGGAGTGCGCTATCAGCCCCAGCATTTT; CDR3aa: CASSQGVRYQPQHF
d_gene: .; j_gene: TRBJ1-3; abundance: .; v_gene: TRBV14; CDR3nt: TGTGCCAGCAGCCGCAGACAGGGAAACACCATATATTTT; CDR3aa: CASSRRQGNTIYF
d_gene: .; j_gene: TRBJ2-2; abundance: many; v_gene: TRBV30; CDR3nt: TGTGCCTGGATCCCCATAGGGAACACCGGGGAGCTGTTTTTT; CDR3aa: CAWIPIGNTGELFF
d_gene: .; j_gene: TRBJ1-2; abundance: .; v_gene: TRBV13; CDR3nt: TGTGCCAGCGTCTTCAGCGGTGCGGATGGCTACACCTTC; CDR3aa: CASVFSGADGYTF
d_gene: .; j_gene: TRBJ1-5; abundance: .; v_gene: TRBV6-1; CDR3nt: TGTGCCAGCAGGGAGGTTTATAGAAATCAGCCCCAGCATTTT; CDR3aa: CASREVYRNQPQHF
d_gene: TRBD2; j_gene: TRBJ2-7; abundance: .; v_gene: TRBV20-1; CDR3nt: TGCAGTGCTATAAGCGGGGGCACACACGAGCAGTACTTC; CDR3aa: CSAISGGTHEQYF
d_gene: .; j_gene: TRBJ1-5; abundance: many; v_gene: TRBV2; CDR3nt: TGTGCCAGCAGTGGTTTGACTGTCGGTAATCAGCCCCAGCAATTT; CDR3aa: CASSGLTVGNQPQQF
d_gene: .; j_gene: TRBJ2-7; abundance: .; v_gene: TRBV24-1; CDR3nt: TGTGCCACCAGTGATCCCCCCAGAGACGAGCAGTACTTC; CDR3aa: CATSDPPRDEQYF
d_gene: TRBD1; j_gene: TRBJ1-5; abundance: few; v_gene: TRBV28; CDR3nt: TGTGCCAGCAGCACGGACAGGGATCAGCCCCAGCATTTT; CDR3aa: CASSTDRDQPQHF
d_gene: TRBD1; j_gene: TRBJ1-6; abundance: few; v_gene: TRBV7-6; CDR3nt: TGTGCCAGCAGCCCCTTAGGCGGACAGGGTTCACCCCTCCACTTT; CDR3aa: CASSPLGGQGSPLHF
d_gene: .; j_gene: TRBJ2-2; abundance: many; v_gene: TRBV2; CDR3nt: TGTGCCAGCAGTGAAACCCCTTCGGACACCGGGGAGCTGTTTTTT; CDR3aa: CASSETPSDTGELFF
d_gene: .; j_gene: TRBJ1-5; abundance: many; v_gene: TRBV6-1; CDR3nt: TGTGCCAGCAGTCCCGGGACGGGTCAGCCCCAGCATTTT; CDR3aa: CASSPGTGQPQHF
d_gene: .; j_gene: TRBJ2-1; abundance: .; v_gene: TRBV10-3; CDR3nt: TGTGCCATCAGTGAGTCTGGTAGCCTATTCTACAATGAGCAGTTCTTC; CDR3aa: CAISESGSLFYNEQFF
d_gene: .; j_gene: TRBJ1-2; abundance: few; v_gene: TRBV2; CDR3nt: TGTGCCAGCTCACCAGGGGAGGTCTATGGCTACACCTTC; CDR3aa: CASSPGEVYGYTF
d_gene: TRBD2; j_gene: TRBJ2-2; abundance: .; v_gene: TRBV27; CDR3nt: TGTGCCAGCAGTTTATCGGGGACTAGGGCTACCGGGGAGCTGTTTTTT; CDR3aa: CASSLSGTRATGELFF
d_gene: TRBD1; j_gene: TRBJ2-5; abundance: many; v_gene: TRBV6-1; CDR3nt: TGTGCCAGCAGCGTACAGGGGATGGAGACCCAGTACTTC; CDR3aa: CASSVQGMETQYF
d_gene: .; j_gene: TRBJ1-1; abundance: many; v_gene: TRBV20-1; CDR3nt: TGCAGTGCTAGAGATCGGGTAGGGATAAGCGGCACTGAAGCTTTCTTT; CDR3aa: CSARDRVGISGTEAFF
d_gene: .; j_gene: TRBJ1-2; abundance: few; v_gene: TRBV24-1; CDR3nt: TGTGCCACCAGTGATCCACTTGCGTATGGCTACACCTTC; CDR3aa: CATSDPLAYGYTF
d_gene: .; j_gene: TRBJ1-1; abundance: many; v_gene: TRBV19; CDR3nt: TGTGCCAGTAAATCTACGGCAGTGAACACTGAAGCTTTCTTT; CDR3aa: CASKSTAVNTEAFF
d_gene: TRBD1; j_gene: TRBJ2-5; abundance: many; v_gene: TRBV2; CDR3nt: TGTGCCAGCAGAGAGAGGGACAGTGTGGCCGAGACCCAGTACTTC; CDR3aa: CASRERDSVAETQYF
d_gene: .; j_gene: TRBJ1-5; abundance: many; v_gene: TRBV5-6; CDR3nt: TGTGCCAGCAGCTCCCAAGGACAGAGTAGCAATCAGCCCCAGCATTTT; CDR3aa: CASSSQGQSSNQPQHF
d_gene: TRBD1; j_gene: TRBJ1-4; abundance: few; v_gene: TRBV18; CDR3nt: TGTGCCAGCTCACCACCGGACAGGGGGCGAGAAAAACTGTTTTTT; CDR3aa: CASSPPDRGREKLFF
d_gene: .; j_gene: TRBJ2-3; abundance: few; v_gene: TRBV20-1; CDR3nt: TGCAGTGCTGAAGGGACTTTACACACAGATACGCAGTATTTT; CDR3aa: CSAEGTLHTDTQYF